This T cell receptor beta chain was captured by sequencing in a study of blood T cell repertoires in COVID-19. This CDR3 has 15 residues. Per germline, CDR1 MDHEN and CDR2 SYDVKM. J was trimmed by 3 bases and V by 0 bases; bases with no gene match: 0. The data were produced by immunoSEQ multiplex PCR, yet TCRdb's version contains in-frame clones alone and is incomplete. The table includes around 170,000 clones, roughly 80% detected once. Material for sequencing was peripheral blood. The receptor's source is a woman at least 80 years old with acute or convalescent COVID-19. This sequence joins TRBV28 and TRBJ1-3; 9 positions match TRBD1. The CDR3 sequence: CASSLWDRGGNTIYF. The CDR3 region has the DNA TGTGCCAGCAGTTTATGGGACAGGGGTGGAAACACCATATATTTT.